Listed below are T cell receptor beta chains from one sample, sequenced in a study of cytomegalovirus exposure and HLA in healthy donors. Assay used: immunoSEQ multiplex PCR; TCRdb lists only in-frame clones, some missing. The sample lists about 250,000 clones; roughly 90% were seen once. The sample taken for sequencing was PBMCs. These receptors all stem from a young man in good health and CMV-seropositive. Both conserved end residues are part of each CDR3. D genes are given only for firm matches. Rows may omit the clone size; those that give it use once, few, many or a size class.

clone_size,j_call,d_call,v_call,cdr3_length,cdr3_nt,cdr3_aa
.,TRBJ2-1,.,TRBV18,12,TGTGCCAGCTCACCGCTGCGCAATGAGCAGTTCTTC,CASSPLRNEQFF
.,TRBJ2-7,.,TRBV6-1,15,TGTGCCAGCAGATTATTACGAGATTCCTCCTACGAGCAGTACTTC,CASRLLRDSSYEQYF
.,TRBJ2-1,.,TRBV27,17,TGTGCCAGCAGTACGACTTTTGGGGGAGGGGGTTACAATGAGCAGTTCTTC,CASSTTFGGGGYNEQFF
few,TRBJ2-5,.,TRBV25-1,14,TGTGCCAGCAGTGCAAGGGGGTATCAAGAGACCCAGTACTTC,CASSARGYQETQYF
.,TRBJ2-3,.,TRBV30,13,TGTGCCTGGAAGCAACGGGGCACAGATACGCAGTATTTT,CAWKQRGTDTQYF
.,TRBJ2-7,.,TRBV19,13,TGTGCCAGTTCCCAGGCCCGTCGTGCCGAGCAGTACTTC,CASSQARRAEQYF
.,TRBJ2-1,TRBD2,TRBV30,14,TGTGCCTGGAGTCTAGCGGGAGCCTACAATGAGCAGTTCTTC,CAWSLAGAYNEQFF
.,TRBJ2-6,.,TRBV6-5,14,TGTGCCAGCAGGCTAGACTCTGGGGCCAACGTCCTGACTTTC,CASRLDSGANVLTF
.,TRBJ2-1,TRBD2,TRBV10-1,17,TGCGCCAGCAGTGGTAGACTAGCGGGAGCCGGCTACAATGAGCAGTTCTTC,CASSGRLAGAGYNEQFF
.,TRBJ1-1,.,TRBV5-1,14,TGCGCCAGCAGCTTGAGGGGTTTCGGCACTGAAGCTTTCTTT,CASSLRGFGTEAFF
.,TRBJ1-5,.,TRBV27,14,TGTGCCAGCAGTTTTTTGGGGGGCAATCAGCCCCAGCATTTT,CASSFLGGNQPQHF
.,TRBJ2-7,.,TRBV5-6,15,TGTGCCAGCAGCCTCGGGACGGCTTTAACCTACGAGCAGTACTTC,CASSLGTALTYEQYF
.,TRBJ1-4,TRBD1,TRBV6-1,19,TGTGCCAGCAGTGAATTTGTCCCCGACAGGGGAGATGCTAATGAAAAACTGTTTTTT,CASSEFVPDRGDANEKLFF
.,TRBJ2-7,TRBD1,TRBV5-5,14,TGTGCCAGCAGCTGGACAGGGGGAGTCTCCGAGCAGTACTTC,CASSWTGGVSEQYF
once,TRBJ2-7,.,TRBV5-6,13,TGTGCCAGCAGCCTAGGGACTTTTTACGAGCAGTACTTC,CASSLGTFYEQYF
.,TRBJ2-3,.,TRBV7-2,15,TGTGCCAGCAGCCGATCCAGGGTAACGACAGATACGCAGTATTTT,CASSRSRVTTDTQYF
.,TRBJ2-2,TRBD2,TRBV7-8,15,TGTGCCAGCCCATCGGGGGGGGAGAGGACCGGGGAGCTGTTTTTT,CASPSGGERTGELFF
.,TRBJ2-1,.,TRBV9,14,TGTGCCAGCAGCGTAGTCGGTATGTACGGTGAGCAGTTCTTC,CASSVVGMYGEQFF
.,TRBJ1-5,TRBD1,TRBV30,15,TGTGCCTGGACCCTAGGGACAGGGGGCGGTCAGCCCCAGCATTTT,CAWTLGTGGGQPQHF
.,TRBJ1-1,TRBD1,TRBV15,15,TGTGCCACCAGCAGACGACAGGGAGCGAACACTGAAGCTTTCTTT,CATSRRQGANTEAFF
once,TRBJ1-1,.,TRBV5-1,14,TGCGCCAGCATGGGTGGGCCAGTTGGTAATGAAGCTTTCTTT,CASMGGPVGNEAFF
.,TRBJ2-1,.,TRBV7-7,15,TGTGCCAGCAGCTTAGCGGTTAGCTCCTACAATGAGCAGTTCTTC,CASSLAVSSYNEQFF
.,TRBJ2-4,.,TRBV5-6,15,TGTGCCAGCAGCTTGGCCGCTGGAGCCAAAAACATTCAGTACTTC,CASSLAAGAKNIQYF
.,TRBJ2-1,TRBD2,TRBV7-6,15,TGTGCCAGCAGCCCTAGCGGGAGCGCCTACAATGAGCAGTTCTTC,CASSPSGSAYNEQFF
.,TRBJ2-3,.,TRBV5-1,17,TGCGCCAGCAGCTTGTGGGGCGGGCCCGGGGGCACAGATACGCAGTATTTT,CASSLWGGPGGTDTQYF
.,TRBJ2-1,TRBD2,TRBV2,15,TGTGCCAGCAGCGCCAGCACTAGCGACTACAATGAGCAGTTCTTC,CASSASTSDYNEQFF
once,TRBJ1-4,TRBD1,TRBV5-6,14,TGTGCCAGCAGCTCATGGGACAGCCATGAAAAACTGTTTTTT,CASSSWDSHEKLFF
.,TRBJ2-4,TRBD2,TRBV2,14,TGTGCCAGCAGTGAAGGCGGGAGTACGTACATTCAGTACTTC,CASSEGGSTYIQYF
.,TRBJ2-7,TRBD2,TRBV6-1,16,TGTGCCAGCAGTGATATCGGCGGGAGGTTAACCTACGAGCAGTACTTC,CASSDIGGRLTYEQYF
.,TRBJ2-7,.,TRBV6-5,14,TGTGCCAGCGACCGGGCAGCGACCTCCTACGAGCAGTACTTC,CASDRAATSYEQYF
.,TRBJ2-1,.,TRBV7-9,15,TGTGCCAGCAGCCCGAGATCCAACAGTGAAGATGAGCAGTTCTTC,CASSPRSNSEDEQFF
once,TRBJ2-1,.,TRBV5-1,14,TGCGCCAGCAGCTTGGCTCGGGAACCCAATGAGCAGTTCTTC,CASSLAREPNEQFF
.,TRBJ2-1,TRBD2,TRBV30,14,TGTGCCTGGAGTGTACTAGCGGGATACAATGAGCAGTTCTTC,CAWSVLAGYNEQFF
.,TRBJ2-7,.,TRBV30,12,TGTGCCTGGAGTTCCCTCTCCTACGAGCAGTACTTC,CAWSSLSYEQYF